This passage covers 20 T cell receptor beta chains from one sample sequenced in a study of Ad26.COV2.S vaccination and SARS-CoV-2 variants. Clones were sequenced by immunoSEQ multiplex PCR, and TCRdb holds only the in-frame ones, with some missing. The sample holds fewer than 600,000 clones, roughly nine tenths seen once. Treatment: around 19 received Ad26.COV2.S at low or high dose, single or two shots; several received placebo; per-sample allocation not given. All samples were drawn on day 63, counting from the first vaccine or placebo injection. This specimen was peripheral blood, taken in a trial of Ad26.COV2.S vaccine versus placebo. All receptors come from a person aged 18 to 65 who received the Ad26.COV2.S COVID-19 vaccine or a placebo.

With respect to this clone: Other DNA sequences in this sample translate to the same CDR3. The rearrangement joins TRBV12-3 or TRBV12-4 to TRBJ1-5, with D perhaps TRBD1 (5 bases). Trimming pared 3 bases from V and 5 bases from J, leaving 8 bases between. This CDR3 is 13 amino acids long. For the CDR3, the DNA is TGTGCCAGCAGTTTGGGGGGTGATCAGCCCCAGCATTTT. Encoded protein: CASSLGGDQPQHF.

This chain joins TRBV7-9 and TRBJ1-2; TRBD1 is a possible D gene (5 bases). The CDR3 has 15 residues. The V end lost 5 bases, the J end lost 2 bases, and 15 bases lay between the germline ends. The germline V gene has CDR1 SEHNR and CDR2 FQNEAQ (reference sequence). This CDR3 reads CASSPGVLKNYGYTF. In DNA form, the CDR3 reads TGTGCCAGCAGCCCGGGGGTACTAAAAAACTATGGCTACACCTTC.

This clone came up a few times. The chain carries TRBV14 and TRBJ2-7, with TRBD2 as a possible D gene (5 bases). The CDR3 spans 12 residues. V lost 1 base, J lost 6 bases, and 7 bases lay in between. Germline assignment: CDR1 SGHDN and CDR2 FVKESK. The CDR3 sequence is CASSQGLSEQYF. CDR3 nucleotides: TGTGCCAGCAGCCAAGGACTAAGCGAGCAGTACTTC.

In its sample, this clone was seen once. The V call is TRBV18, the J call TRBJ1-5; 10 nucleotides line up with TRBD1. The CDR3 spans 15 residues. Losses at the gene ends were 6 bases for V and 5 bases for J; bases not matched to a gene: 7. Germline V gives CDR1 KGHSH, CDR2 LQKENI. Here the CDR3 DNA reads TGTGCCAGCTCTCCGACAGGGGGCGGTGATCAGCCCCAGCATTTT. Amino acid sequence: CASSPTGGGDQPQHF.

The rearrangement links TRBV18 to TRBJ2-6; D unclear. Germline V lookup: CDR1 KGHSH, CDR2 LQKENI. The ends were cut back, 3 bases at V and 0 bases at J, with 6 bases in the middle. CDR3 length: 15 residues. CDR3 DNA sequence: TGTGCCAGCTCACCTGCCCCCTCTGGGGCCAACGTCCTGACTTTC. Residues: CASSPAPSGANVLTF. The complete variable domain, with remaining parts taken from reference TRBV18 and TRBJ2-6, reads NAGVMQNPRHLVRRRGQEARLRCSPMKGHSHVYWYRQLPEEGLKFMVYLQKENIIDESGMPKERFSAEFPKEGPSILRIQQVVRGDSAAYFCASSPAPSGANVLTFGAGSRLTVL.

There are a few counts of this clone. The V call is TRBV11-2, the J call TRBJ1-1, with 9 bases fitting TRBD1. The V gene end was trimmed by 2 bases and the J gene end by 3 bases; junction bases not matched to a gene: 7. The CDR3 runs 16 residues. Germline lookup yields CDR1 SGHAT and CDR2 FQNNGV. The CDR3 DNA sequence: TGTGCCAGCAGCTTAAGGTTTGGGGACAGGGACACTGAAGCTTTCTTT. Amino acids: CASSLRFGDRDTEAFF.

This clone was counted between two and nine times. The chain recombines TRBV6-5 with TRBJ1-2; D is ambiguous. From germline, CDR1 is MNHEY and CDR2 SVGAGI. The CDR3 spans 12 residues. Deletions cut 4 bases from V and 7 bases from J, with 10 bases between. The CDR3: CASSSPLIGYTF. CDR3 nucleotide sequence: TGTGCCAGCAGTTCCCCCTTGATTGGCTACACCTTC.

The CDR3 DNA reads TGTGCCAGCAGCTTAGCGGGGTCCCGCGACGCTGAAGCTTTCTTT. Protein product: CASSLAGSRDAEAFF. The V gene is TRBV7-2, the J gene TRBJ1-1; unclear D gene. This CDR3 spans 15 amino acids. Germline-derived CDR1 and CDR2 are SGHTA and FQGNSA. V was clipped by 0 bases and J by 6 bases, with 14 bases between them.

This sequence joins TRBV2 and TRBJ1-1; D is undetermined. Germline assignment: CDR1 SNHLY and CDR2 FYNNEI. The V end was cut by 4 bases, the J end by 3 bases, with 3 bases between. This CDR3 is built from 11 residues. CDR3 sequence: CASSAYTEAFF. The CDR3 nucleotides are TGTGCCAGCAGTGCCTACACTGAAGCTTTCTTT. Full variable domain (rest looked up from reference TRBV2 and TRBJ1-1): EPEVTQTPSHQVTQMGQEVILRCVPISNHLYFYWYRQILGQKVEFLVSFYNNEISEKSEIFDDQFSVERPDGSNFTLKIRSTKLEDSAMYFCASSAYTEAFFGQGTRLTVV.

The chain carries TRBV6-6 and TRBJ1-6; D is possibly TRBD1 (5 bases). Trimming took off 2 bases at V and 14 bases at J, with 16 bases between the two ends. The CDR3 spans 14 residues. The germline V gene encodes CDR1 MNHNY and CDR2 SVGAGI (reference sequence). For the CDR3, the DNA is TGTGCCAGCAGTTACCCGGAGGGGACGGTATCCCTCCACTTT. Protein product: CASSYPEGTVSLHF.

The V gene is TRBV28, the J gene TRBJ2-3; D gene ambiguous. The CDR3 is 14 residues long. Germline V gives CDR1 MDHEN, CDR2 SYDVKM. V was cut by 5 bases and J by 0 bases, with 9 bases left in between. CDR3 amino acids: CASSRATSTDTQYF. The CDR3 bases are TGTGCCAGCAGTCGCGCTACCAGCACAGATACGCAGTATTTT. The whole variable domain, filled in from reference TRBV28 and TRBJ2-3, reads DVKVTQSSRYLVKRTGEKVFLECVQDMDHENMFWYRQDPGLGLRLIYFSYDVKMKEKGDIPEGYSVSREKKERFSLILESASTNQTSMYLCASSRATSTDTQYFGPGTRLTVL.

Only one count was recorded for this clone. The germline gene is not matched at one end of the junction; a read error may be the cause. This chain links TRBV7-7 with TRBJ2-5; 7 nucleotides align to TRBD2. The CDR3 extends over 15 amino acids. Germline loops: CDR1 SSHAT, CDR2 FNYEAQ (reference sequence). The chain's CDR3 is CASSLGVGEGETQYF. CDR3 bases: TGTGCTAGCAGCTTAGGCGTCGGGGAGGGAGAGACCCAGTACTTC.

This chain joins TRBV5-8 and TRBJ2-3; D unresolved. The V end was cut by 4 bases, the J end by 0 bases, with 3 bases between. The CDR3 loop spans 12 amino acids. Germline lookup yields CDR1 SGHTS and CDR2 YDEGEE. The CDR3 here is CASSTSTDTQYF. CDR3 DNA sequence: TGTGCCAGCAGCACTAGCACAGATACGCAGTATTTT. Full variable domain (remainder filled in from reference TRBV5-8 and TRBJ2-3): EAGVTQSPTHLIKTRGQQATLRCSPISGHTSVYWYQQALGLGLQFLLWYDEGEERNRGNFPPRFSGRQFPNYSSELNVNALELEDSALYLCASSTSTDTQYFGPGTRLTVL.

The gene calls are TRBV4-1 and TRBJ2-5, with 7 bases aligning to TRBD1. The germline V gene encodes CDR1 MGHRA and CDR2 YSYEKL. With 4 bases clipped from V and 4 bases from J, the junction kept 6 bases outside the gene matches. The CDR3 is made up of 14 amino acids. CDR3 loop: CASSLGAGGETQYF. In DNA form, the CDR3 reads TGCGCCAGCAGCCTTGGGGCAGGGGGAGAGACCCAGTACTTC.

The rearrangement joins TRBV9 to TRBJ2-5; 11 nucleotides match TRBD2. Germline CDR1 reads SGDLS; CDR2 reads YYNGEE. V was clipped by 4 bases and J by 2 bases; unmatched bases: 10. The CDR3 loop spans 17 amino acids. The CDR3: CASSRPPSGGQQETQYF. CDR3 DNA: TGTGCCAGCAGCAGGCCACCTAGCGGGGGGCAACAAGAGACCCAGTACTTC.

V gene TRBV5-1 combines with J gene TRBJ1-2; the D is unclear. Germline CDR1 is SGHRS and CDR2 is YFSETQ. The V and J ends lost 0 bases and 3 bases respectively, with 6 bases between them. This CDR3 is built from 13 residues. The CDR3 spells CASSLEPHYGYTF. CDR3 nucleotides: TGCGCCAGCAGCTTGGAACCACACTATGGCTACACCTTC.

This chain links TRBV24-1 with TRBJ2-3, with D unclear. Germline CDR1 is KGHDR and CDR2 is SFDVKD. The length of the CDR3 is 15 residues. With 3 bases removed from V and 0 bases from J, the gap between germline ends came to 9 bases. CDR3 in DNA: TGTGCCACCAGTGATCATTCGGACAGCACAGATACGCAGTATTTT. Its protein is CATSDHSDSTDTQYF.

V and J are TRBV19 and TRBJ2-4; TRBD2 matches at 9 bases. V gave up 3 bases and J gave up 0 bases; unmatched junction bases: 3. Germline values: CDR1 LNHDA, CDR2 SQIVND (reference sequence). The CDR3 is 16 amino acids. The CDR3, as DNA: TGTGCCAGTAGTATTCTAGCGGGATTAGCCAAAAACATTCAGTACTTC. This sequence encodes CASSILAGLAKNIQYF.

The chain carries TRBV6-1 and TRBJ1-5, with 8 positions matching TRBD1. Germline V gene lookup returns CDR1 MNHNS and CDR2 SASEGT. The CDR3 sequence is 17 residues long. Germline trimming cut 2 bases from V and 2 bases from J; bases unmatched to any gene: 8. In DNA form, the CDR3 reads TGTGCCAGCAGTGAATTACCGACAGGGGTGCGCAATCAGCCCCAGCATTTT. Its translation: CASSELPTGVRNQPQHF.

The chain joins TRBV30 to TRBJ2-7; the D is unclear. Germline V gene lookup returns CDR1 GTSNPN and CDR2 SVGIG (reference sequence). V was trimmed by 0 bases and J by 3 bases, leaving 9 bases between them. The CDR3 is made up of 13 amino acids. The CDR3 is CAWSVGRNYEQYF. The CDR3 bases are TGTGCCTGGAGTGTGGGCCGAAACTACGAGCAGTACTTC.